The rows below give T cell receptor beta chains drawn from one sample of a study of blood T cell repertoires in COVID-19. The protocol was immunoSEQ multiplex PCR, while the TCRdb copy is restricted to in-frame clones and leaves out a portion. Of about 100,000 clones listed, 85% are singletons. Sequenced input: peripheral blood. The receptor set was obtained from a middle-aged man with active or convalescent COVID-19. Both conserved end residues are part of each CDR3. The D gene is left open where the match is weak. Rows may omit the clone size; those that give it use once, few, many or a size class.

D	J	V	size	DNA	CDR3
NA	TRBJ1-2	TRBV28	NA	TGTGCCAGCAGTTCCCCGGGAACTAACTATGGCTACACCTTC	CASSSPGTNYGYTF
NA	TRBJ2-1	TRBV27	NA	TGTGCCAGCAGTCCGAAGGCTAGCGTAAACTACAATGAGCAGTTCTTC	CASSPKASVNYNEQFF
TRBD1	TRBJ2-7	TRBV7-9	NA	TGTGCCAGCAGCCCAGGGACAGTCTACGAGCAGTACTTC	CASSPGTVYEQYF
NA	TRBJ2-3	TRBV11-2	NA	TGTGCCAGCAGCTCGCGACTAGTCAGCGGCACAGATACGCAGTATTTT	CASSSRLVSGTDTQYF
NA	TRBJ2-1	TRBV7-9	once	TGTGCCAGCACCCTCACAGGGAGCTCCTACAATGAGCAGTTCTTC	CASTLTGSSYNEQFF
NA	TRBJ2-1	TRBV24-1	NA	TGTGCCACCAGTGCCCTCCGGGACTTCTACAATGAGCAGTTCTTC	CATSALRDFYNEQFF
TRBD1	TRBJ1-5	TRBV14	once	TGTGCCAGCAGCCAGACTCTTACGGGACAGGAGCCCCAGCATTTT	CASSQTLTGQEPQHF
TRBD1	TRBJ2-1	TRBV29-1	NA	TGCAGCGTGGGGACAGGGGTCAATGAGCAGTTCTTC	CSVGTGVNEQFF
NA	TRBJ2-3	TRBV5-1	NA	TGCGCCAGCAGCTTCCCCAAGCGGCCCGCAGATACGCAGTATTTT	CASSFPKRPADTQYF
NA	TRBJ2-3	TRBV2	NA	TGTGCCAGCAGCCTCTCTATCGTGGATACGCAGTATTTT	CASSLSIVDTQYF
TRBD1	TRBJ1-4	TRBV27	NA	TGTGCCAGCAGTGAGGGACAGGAGAGCGAAAAACTGTTTTTT	CASSEGQESEKLFF
TRBD1	TRBJ1-2	TRBV25-1	NA	TGTGCCAGCAGATCCGGGACAGGGGCGTATGGCTACACCTTC	CASRSGTGAYGYTF
NA	TRBJ2-1	TRBV30	NA	TGTGCCTGGAGTTACGGGCAGGGGACCTACAATGAGCAGTTCTTC	CAWSYGQGTYNEQFF
NA	TRBJ2-2	TRBV5-4	NA	TGTGCCAGCAGCTCTCCACCGGGACACGGAACCCCCACCGGGGAGCTGTTTTTT	CASSSPPGHGTPTGELFF
TRBD2	TRBJ2-5	TRBV25-1	NA	TGTGCCAGCAGTGAGGATGGACTAGCGGGAGTGGAGACCCAGTACTTC	CASSEDGLAGVETQYF
TRBD1	TRBJ2-7	TRBV24-1	NA	TGTGCCACCAGTGACGAAGGGACAGGGGGCCGGTACTTC	CATSDEGTGGRYF
NA	TRBJ2-3	TRBV5-5	NA	TGTGCCAGCAGCTTGGTTAATACGCAGTATTTT	CASSLVNTQYF
TRBD2	TRBJ2-7	TRBV12-3/TRBV12-4	NA	TGTGCCAGCAGCCAAGCGGGAGTGGGCGAGCAGTACTTC	CASSQAGVGEQYF
NA	TRBJ1-5	TRBV2	NA	TGTGCCAGCAGTGATTCAGGGAGGAGTGATCAGCCCCAGCATTTT	CASSDSGRSDQPQHF
NA	TRBJ2-7	TRBV9	NA	TGTGCCAGCAGCGTAGTGGGGGGCCAAGGGAGGGACGAGCAGTACTTC	CASSVVGGQGRDEQYF
TRBD2	TRBJ2-2	TRBV9	once	TGTGCCAGCAGCGTAGGTCCTAGCGGGGTTACCGGGGAGCTGTTTTTT	CASSVGPSGVTGELFF
NA	TRBJ2-5	TRBV15	NA	TGTGCCACCAGCAGCGCGGGGCCAGTCAAGACCCAGTACTTC	CATSSAGPVKTQYF
NA	TRBJ1-2	TRBV3-1/TRBV3-2	NA	TGTGCCAGCAGCCACAGGGATGGCTACACCTTC	CASSHRDGYTF
TRBD2	TRBJ2-7	TRBV6-1	NA	TGTGCCAGCAGTGCAAAGACTAGCGGGAGGGACTCCTACGAGCAGTACTTC	CASSAKTSGRDSYEQYF
TRBD2	TRBJ2-7	TRBV2	NA	TGTGCCAGCAGGGGAACTTTAGCGGGAGTGCTCTCCGAGCAGTACTTC	CASRGTLAGVLSEQYF
NA	TRBJ1-1	TRBV11-3	NA	TGTGCCAGCAGCCCACGCCGGGGGGGGAACACTGAAGCTTTCTTT	CASSPRRGGNTEAFF
NA	TRBJ2-7	TRBV20-1	NA	TGCAGTGCTAGAGGTCCTCACGAGCAGTACTTC	CSARGPHEQYF
NA	TRBJ1-4	TRBV7-9	NA	TGTGCCAGCAGCCAAAGCGGGGGGAGTGAAAAACTGTTTTTT	CASSQSGGSEKLFF
TRBD1	TRBJ2-2	TRBV5-4	NA	TGTGCCAGCAGCTTGCAGGGGGCGCTGAACACCGGGGAGCTGTTTTTT	CASSLQGALNTGELFF
TRBD1	TRBJ2-2	TRBV15	NA	TGTGCCACCAGCCGGACAGGGGGCTTTAACACCGGGGAGCTGTTTTTT	CATSRTGGFNTGELFF
NA	TRBJ2-5	TRBV27	NA	TGTGCCAGCTCCCCCAAGGAAAGGGGTGGCGAGACCCAGTACTTC	CASSPKERGGETQYF
NA	TRBJ1-1	TRBV30	NA	TGTGCCTCCTCCTCAACGACAGAGAACACTGAAGCTTTCTTT	CASSSTTENTEAFF
TRBD2	TRBJ2-1	TRBV5-1	NA	TGCGCCAGCAGCTTGGGTAGTAGCGGGAGAATGCGTCGCTCCTACAATGAGCAGTTCTTC	CASSLGSSGRMRRSYNEQFF